This TCR beta chain was recovered during a study of OX40 agonist ivuxolimab in advanced cancers. For the study at large: Three dose-escalation patients had partial responses: one with hepatocellular carcinoma and two with cutaneous melanoma.

Drawing of blood for sampling happened at baseline, at cycle 4 day 1, and at cycle 7 day 1. Germline assignment: CDR1 WNHNN and CDR2 SYGVQD (reference sequence). The CDR3 totals 16 residues. V lost 0 bases, J lost 3 bases, and 12 bases lay in between. The data were produced by immunoSEQ multiplex PCR, yet TCRdb's version contains in-frame clones alone and is incomplete. The table has approximately 65,000 clones, about 82% seen once. The table lists this clone with a few counts. The chain links TRBV10-1 to TRBJ1-5, with D unresolved. The starting material was CD4+ or CD8+ T cells sorted from blood, obtained in a trial of the OX40 agonist ivuxolimab. The receptor's source is an adult with an advanced solid tumor such as melanoma, head and neck, liver or kidney cancer. CDR3 nucleotide sequence: TGCGCCAGCAGTGAGTCTAGGCAGACACTCAATCAGCCCCAGCATTTT. It encodes CASSESRQTLNQPQHF.